Each of the 30 T cell receptor beta chains below was sequenced from the same sample in a study of blood T cell repertoires in COVID-19. Sequencing was performed with immunoSEQ multiplex PCR; in TCRdb, only in-frame clones are kept and a portion is missing. The data show 95,000 to 150,000 clones, with about 79% seen just once and 3% to 4.5% held by the top ten. The sequencing input was peripheral blood. These receptors were collected from a woman of 80 years or more with acute or convalescent COVID-19.

The chain joins TRBV4-1 to TRBJ1-3, with D possibly matching TRBD1 (6 bases). V gave up 2 bases and J gave up 2 bases, with 10 bases separating them. The CDR3 consists of 15 residues. CDR1 is MGHRA, CDR2 YSYEKL, per germline. The CDR3 DNA follows: TGCGCCAGCAGCCAATTCCACAGGGCTGGAAACACCATATATTTT. It encodes CASSQFHRAGNTIYF.

V and J are TRBV6-2 or TRBV6-3 and TRBJ2-1; a weak D match, TRBD1 (6 bases). Germline CDR1 and CDR2: MNHEY and SVGEGT. V lost 6 bases, J lost 4 bases, and 16 bases lay in between. The length of the CDR3 is 15 residues. CDR3 sequence: CASSPRFQGYNEQFF. The DNA of the CDR3 is TGTGCCAGCAGCCCCAGGTTTCAGGGGTACAATGAGCAGTTCTTC.

This clone was seen more than once but under ten times. The chain employs TRBV19 and TRBJ1-2; 7 nucleotides align to TRBD1. The CDR3 totals 12 residues. The ends lost 11 bases at V and 0 bases at J; junction bases unmatched: 3. Germline lookup yields CDR1 LNHDA and CDR2 SQIVND (reference sequence). CDR3: CAVRGTNYGYTF. CDR3 nucleotides: TGTGCCGTCAGGGGGACTAACTATGGCTACACCTTC. The full variable domain, its missing parts supplied by reference TRBV19 and TRBJ1-2, is DGGITQSPKYLFRKEGQNVTLSCEQNLNHDAMYWYRQDPGQGLRLIYYSQIVNDFQKGDIAEGYSVSREKKESFPLTVTSAQKNPTAFYLCAVRGTNYGYTFGSGTRLTVV.

This rearrangement joins TRBV2 to TRBJ1-2, with 8 positions matching TRBD1. V lost 8 bases to trimming and J lost 6 bases; unmatched junction nucleotides: 8. The length of the CDR3 is 13 residues. The germline gives CDR1 SNHLY, CDR2 FYNNEI. The CDR3 nucleotides are TGTGCCAGCCTCAGGGGGCGCTTCAATGGCTACACCTTC. This codes for CASLRGRFNGYTF. Filled out from reference TRBV2 and TRBJ1-2, the complete variable domain reads EPEVTQTPSHQVTQMGQEVILRCVPISNHLYFYWYRQILGQKVEFLVSFYNNEISEKSEIFDDQFSVERPDGSNFTLKIRSTKLEDSAMYFCASLRGRFNGYTFGSGTRLTVV.

This chain connects TRBV27 to TRBJ2-7, with TRBD1 identical over 7 bases. This CDR3 has 16 amino acids. Germline lookup yields CDR1 MNHEY and CDR2 SMNVEV (reference sequence). Trimming cost V 2 bases and J 5 bases; bases outside gene matches: 12. CDR3 protein: CASSLRRQGQGDEQYF. The CDR3 coding sequence is TGTGCCAGCAGTTTACGCAGACAGGGCCAAGGGGACGAGCAGTACTTC.

This clone was detected a few times. The CDR3 sequence is CASRKGARGNTEAFF. The DNA for the CDR3 is TGCGCCAGCAGGAAGGGGGCGAGAGGGAACACTGAAGCTTTCTTT. The rearrangement uses TRBV5-1 and TRBJ1-1, with 7 bases that match TRBD1. Germline CDR1 SGHRS, CDR2 YFSETQ. The CDR3 extends over 15 amino acids. The V gene end was trimmed by 5 bases and the J gene end by 1 base; junction bases not matched to a gene: 8.

This chain connects TRBV4-1 to TRBJ2-7, with unresolved D. The CDR3 is 15 amino acids. Germline V CDR1 and CDR2: MGHRA, YSYEKL. V dropped 1 base and J dropped 0 bases, with 10 bases sitting between them. CDR3 bases: TGCGCCAGCAGCCAAGTTTACTCCCCCTCCTACGAGCAGTACTTC. It specifies CASSQVYSPSYEQYF.

The chain employs TRBV11-2 and TRBJ1-2; 7 nucleotides agree with TRBD1. Germline V gene data show CDR1 as SGHAT and CDR2 as FQNNGV. V trimming: 3 bases; J trimming: 5 bases; junction bases outside the gene matches: 15. The CDR3 loop spans 17 amino acids. This CDR3 is CASSLRRGRQGTYGYTF. CDR3 in DNA: TGTGCCAGCAGCTTGCGCCGTGGGAGACAGGGAACGTATGGCTACACCTTC.

The chain is built from TRBV29-1 and TRBJ1-1; D gene unclear. This CDR3 has 13 residues. The V gene's germline CDR1 is SQVTM and CDR2 ANQGSEA. Trimming cost V 6 bases and J 1 base, with 12 bases left between them. For the CDR3, the DNA is TGCAGCGTCCGACTAGGAGGGAACACTGAAGCTTTCTTT. Residues: CSVRLGGNTEAFF.

This rearrangement joins TRBV6-2 or TRBV6-3 to TRBJ1-1; maybe TRBD1 (6 bases). V shed 2 bases and J shed 0 bases, with 10 bases lying between them. This CDR3 has 15 residues. The V gene's germline CDR1 is MNHEY and CDR2 SVGEGT. CDR3 sequence (DNA): TGTGCCAGCAGTTACGCCGGGACACTGAACACTGAAGCTTTCTTT. Protein product: CASSYAGTLNTEAFF.

V is TRBV5-1 and J is TRBJ2-1; 7 bases match TRBD1. V was clipped by 4 bases and J by 0 bases; unmatched bases: 1. There are 14 residues in the CDR3. Germline CDR1 is SGHRS and CDR2 is YFSETQ. The CDR3 loop is CASSRDSSYNEQFF. DNA of the CDR3: TGCGCCAGCAGCCGGGACAGCTCCTACAATGAGCAGTTCTTC.

This clone was recorded only once. This sequence joins TRBV28 and TRBJ2-1; 14 positions agree with TRBD2. Unmatched junction bases numbered 7, after V lost 4 bases and J lost 8 bases. Per the germline V gene, CDR1 is MDHEN and CDR2 is SYDVKM. The CDR3 consists of 16 residues. This CDR3 reads CASSSGLAGENHEQFF. Here the CDR3 DNA reads TGTGCCAGCAGTTCGGGACTAGCGGGAGAGAACCATGAGCAGTTCTTC.

The chain is built from TRBV6-2 or TRBV6-3 and TRBJ1-4, with D perhaps matching TRBD1 (5 bases). The CDR3 has 15 residues. Trimming stripped 6 bases from V and 7 bases from J, with 18 bases between. Germline loops: CDR1 MNHEY, CDR2 SVGEGT. DNA for the CDR3: TGTGCCAGCAGCCCAACCGCCTCTGGGGCTGAAAAACTGTTTTTT. Protein sequence: CASSPTASGAEKLFF.

J is TRBJ2-6 and V is TRBV28, with D perhaps TRBD1 (6 bases). CDR1 and CDR2 from the germline V gene are MDHEN and SYDVKM. The V gene lost 2 bases and the J gene lost 3 bases, with 8 bases spanning the gap. This CDR3 region has 15 residues. CDR3 sequence reads: CASSLGGYGANVLTF. CDR3 bases: TGTGCCAGCAGTTTAGGGGGCTATGGGGCCAACGTCCTGACTTTC.

The chain links TRBV28 to TRBJ2-5, with TRBD1 matching 9 bases. J was trimmed by 5 bases and V by 9 bases; bases with no gene match: 16. The germline CDR1 and CDR2 sequences are MDHEN and SYDVKM. This CDR3 comprises 16 residues. The CDR3 DNA is TGTGCCAGTTCCGACCTGGGACAGGGTATGATGGAGACCCAGTACTTC. This sequence encodes CASSDLGQGMMETQYF.

The rearrangement uses TRBV19 and TRBJ1-1, with D possibly TRBD1 on 5 matching bases. Trimming removed 6 bases at V and 1 base at J, with 12 bases between. The CDR3 sequence is 14 residues long. Germline CDR1 LNHDA, CDR2 SQIVND (reference sequence). The CDR3 protein is CASSRRGQNTEAFF. CDR3 coding DNA: TGTGCCAGTAGCCGCCGCGGACAGAACACTGAAGCTTTCTTT.

The rearrangement uses TRBV10-3 and TRBJ2-1; TRBD2 agrees at 7 bases. The CDR3 has 15 amino acids. Unmatched junction bases numbered 10, after V lost 6 bases and J lost 5 bases. Germline-derived CDR1 and CDR2 are ENHRY and SYGVKD. The CDR3 loop reads CAISPGGLRDNEQFF. The DNA for the CDR3 is TGTGCCATCAGCCCGGGGGGACTTCGGGACAATGAGCAGTTCTTC.

The genes are TRBV11-3 and TRBJ1-1; TRBD1 might be the D (5 bases). Germline V CDR1 and CDR2: SGHNT, YENEEA. Trimming shortened V by 1 base and J by 9 bases, and 12 bases separated the two germline ends. This CDR3 has 13 residues. The DNA for the CDR3 is TGTGCCAGCAGCTTAGCGACAGACCATCAAGCTTTCTTT. Its protein product is CASSLATDHQAFF.

The J gene is TRBJ1-1, the V gene TRBV4-3, with D hard to call. Germline V gene lookup returns CDR1 LGHNA and CDR2 YSLEER. The CDR3 is made up of 14 amino acids. V lost 1 base, J lost 4 bases, and 10 bases lay in between. The CDR3 here is CASSQATSSTEAFF. For the CDR3, the DNA is TGCGCCAGCAGCCAAGCCACGTCGAGCACTGAAGCTTTCTTT.

The J gene is TRBJ2-2, the V gene TRBV14, with a tentative D call TRBD1 (5 bases). Germline values: CDR1 SGHDN, CDR2 FVKESK. This CDR3 has 16 residues. The germline V and J ends were trimmed by 1 base and 8 bases, with 17 bases remaining between them. CDR3: CASSQVMTPQGGELFF. The DNA of the CDR3 is TGTGCCAGCAGCCAAGTTATGACCCCCCAGGGAGGGGAGCTGTTTTTT.

The chain employs TRBV6-2 or TRBV6-3 and TRBJ1-1; possible D gene TRBD1, 6 bases. The CDR3 length is 18 residues. V dropped 7 bases and J dropped 0 bases, with 24 bases sitting between them. Germline V CDR1 and CDR2: MNHEY, SVGEGT. As DNA, the CDR3 is TGTGCCAGCATCCCAACCGGGACACGAGCTTTGGTGAACACTGAAGCTTTCTTT. It is translated as CASIPTGTRALVNTEAFF.

V gene TRBV4-3 combines with J gene TRBJ1-5; D not resolved. Germline lookup yields CDR1 LGHNA and CDR2 YSLEER. V was pared by 0 bases and J by 7 bases, with 7 bases between. This CDR3 spans 13 amino acids. The CDR3 reads CASSQDMSQPQHF. The DNA for the CDR3 is TGCGCCAGCAGCCAAGATATGAGCCAGCCCCAGCATTTT.

The chain recombines TRBV7-9 with TRBJ2-2; 7 nucleotides line up with TRBD1. Unmatched junction bases numbered 10, after V lost 5 bases and J lost 7 bases. Per the germline V gene, CDR1 is SEHNR and CDR2 is FQNEAQ (reference sequence). This CDR3 is built from 15 residues. The CDR3 loop reads CASSQHRGKDGELFF. The CDR3 DNA follows: TGTGCCAGCAGCCAGCACAGGGGTAAGGACGGGGAGCTGTTTTTT.

This clone was counted a few times. The CDR3 DNA sequence: TGTGCCAGCTCACGGGACAGGAGTGAAAAACTGTTTTTT. This gives the protein CASSRDRSEKLFF. This rearrangement joins TRBV18 to TRBJ1-4; 8 nucleotides align to TRBD1. The ends lost 4 bases at V and 7 bases at J; junction bases unmatched: 2. Germline V gives CDR1 KGHSH, CDR2 LQKENI. This CDR3 is built from 13 residues.

The rearrangement links TRBV2 to TRBJ2-1; 7 nucleotides align to TRBD1. V lost 5 bases to trimming and J lost 0 bases; unmatched junction nucleotides: 4. There are 15 residues in the CDR3. Germline lookup yields CDR1 SNHLY and CDR2 FYNNEI. CDR3 amino acids: CASSLDRSSYNEQFF. The CDR3 DNA is TGTGCCAGCAGTTTGGACAGGAGCTCCTACAATGAGCAGTTCTTC.

CDR3 DNA sequence: TGTGCCAGCAGCTTAGATGGTGGGCCATGGCAGCCCCAGCATTTT. It yields the protein CASSLDGGPWQPQHF. The genes are TRBV11-2 and TRBJ1-5; D gene ambiguous. Trimming cost V 0 bases and J 7 bases, with 13 bases left between them. Germline V gives CDR1 SGHAT, CDR2 FQNNGV. The length of the CDR3 is 15 residues. Looking up the rest from reference TRBV11-2 and TRBJ1-5 gives the full variable domain: EAGVAQSPRYKIIEKRQSVAFWCNPISGHATLYWYQQILGQGPKLLIQFQNNGVVDDSQLPKDRFSAERLKGVDSTLKIQPAKLEDSAVYLCASSLDGGPWQPQHFGDGTRLSIL.

This chain uses TRBV5-8 with TRBJ1-4; D ambiguous. Trimming shortened V by 0 bases and J by 8 bases, and 8 bases separated the two germline ends. The CDR3 covers 13 residues. CDR1 is SGHTS and CDR2 is YDEGEE in the germline V gene. CDR3 region: CASSLAPLEKLFF. CDR3 coding DNA: TGTGCCAGCAGCTTGGCCCCTCTCGAAAAACTGTTTTTT.

This clone was picked up one time. The chain combines TRBV7-2 with TRBJ1-5, with a possible D match to TRBD1 (6 bases). The V gene's germline CDR1 is SGHTA and CDR2 FQGNSA. This CDR3 is 15 amino acids long. V lost 0 bases and J 5 bases, leaving 11 bases between the germline ends. This chain's CDR3 is CASSLAPRGHQPQHF. CDR3 nucleotide sequence: TGTGCCAGCAGCTTAGCGCCCAGGGGTCATCAGCCCCAGCATTTT.

In its sample, this clone was seen once. V is TRBV19 and J is TRBJ2-2; TRBD1 matches at 8 bases. Trimming cost V 3 bases and J 1 base; bases outside gene matches: 4. The CDR3 totals 16 residues. Germline-derived CDR1 and CDR2 are LNHDA and SQIVND (reference sequence). CDR3 region: CASSIQTGVNTGELFF. Here the CDR3 DNA reads TGTGCCAGTAGTATCCAGACAGGGGTGAACACCGGGGAGCTGTTTTTT.

The chain joins TRBV28 to TRBJ2-1; TRBD1 might be the D (6 bases). This CDR3 is 12 amino acids long. Trimming removed 11 bases from V and 4 bases from J, with 12 bases in between. The germline gives CDR1 MDHEN, CDR2 SYDVKM. CDR3 in DNA: TGTGCCGCTGGGGGCGGATACAATGAGCAGTTCTTC. This encodes CAAGGGYNEQFF.